The 30 T cell receptor beta chains listed next were all sequenced from one sample in a study of blood T cells in healthy people across ages (dated by TCRdb to the mid-2010s). The library was built by means of 5' RACE. Sequencing took place on an Illumina HiSeq 2500. A second PCR of roughly 7 to 11 cycles was performed with a sample-barcoded 5' primer and a J-beta primer mix. The public reads were reanalyzed by TCRdb: fastp trimming at Q25, MiXCR alignment, in-frame beta chains only. Duplicate CDR3 protein sequences are folded into a single record with the most common DNA and genes. The sample table shows more than 450,000 distinct CDR3 sequences, and 27% are seen once. The ten largest clones take up approximately 3.3% of the sample. These data also formed part of another study, on T cells of mothers and their children.

The material sequenced was blood. Source of these receptors: a boy between 2 and 15 years old in good health.

This sequence joins TRBV20-1 and TRBJ2-7; 11 bases are a match to TRBD2. Germline V CDR1 and CDR2: DFQATT, SNEGSKA (reference sequence). CDR3 length: 14 residues. V trimming: 5 bases; J trimming: 2 bases; junction bases outside the gene matches: 5. The CDR3 DNA is TGCAGTGCTTGGACTAGCGGGCTTACCTACGAGCAGTACTTC. Amino acid sequence: CSAWTSGLTYEQYF.

This clonotype was seen more than once but under ten times. At one boundary the junction diverges from the germline segment, which might be a read error. The CDR3 DNA reads TGTGCCAGCAGTTCGGGGTTGGGCCAGGGGGCCAGAAACATTCAGTACTTC. It yields the protein CASSSGLGQGARNIQYF. The gene calls are TRBV6-6 and TRBJ2-4; 8 positions agree with TRBD1. Germline V gives CDR1 MNHNY, CDR2 SVGAGI (reference sequence). CDR3 length: 17 amino acids.

The chain employs TRBV18 and TRBJ2-5; D remains unclear. CDR1 and CDR2 (germline): KGHSH, LQKENI. The CDR3 loop spans 15 amino acids. V gave up 4 bases and J gave up 2 bases, with 14 bases separating them. The CDR3 loop is CASSRSITAQETQYF. CDR3 sequence (DNA): TGTGCCAGCTCACGTTCGATTACCGCTCAAGAGACCCAGTACTTC.

The chain employs TRBV10-3 and TRBJ2-1, with 7 bases matching TRBD1. V lost 3 bases and J lost 10; bases outside the gene matches: 9. In germline, CDR1 is ENHRY, CDR2 SYGVKD. There are 14 residues in the CDR3. The CDR3 here is CAISESATGNEQFF. For the CDR3, the DNA is TGTGCCATCAGTGAAAGTGCGACAGGGAACGAGCAGTTCTTC.

This clonotype occurred a few times. The chain combines TRBV9 with TRBJ2-2, with a tentative D call TRBD2 (5 bases). This CDR3 is 18 amino acids long. The V gene lost 2 bases and the J gene lost 1 base, with 18 bases spanning the gap. CDR1 is SGDLS and CDR2 is YYNGEE in the germline V gene. The CDR3 nucleotides are TGTGCCAGCAGCGTGCCGGTGGGGAGCCTGGGGAACACCGGGGAGCTGTTTTTT. This encodes CASSVPVGSLGNTGELFF. Full variable domain (missing parts from reference TRBV9 and TRBJ2-2): DSGVTQTPKHLITATGQRVTLRCSPRSGDLSVYWYQQSLDQGLQFLIQYYNGEERAKGNILERFSAQQFPDLHSELNLSSLELGDSALYFCASSVPVGSLGNTGELFFGEGSRLTVL.

The chain has TRBV6-1 and TRBJ2-3; D remains ambiguous. Germline-derived CDR1 and CDR2 are MNHNS and SASEGT. V was pared by 4 bases and J by 5 bases, with 7 bases between. The CDR3 totals 12 residues. The CDR3: CASSGPGDTQYF. The CDR3 DNA sequence: TGTGCCAGCAGTGGACCGGGAGATACGCAGTATTTT.

The V gene is TRBV9, the J gene TRBJ2-4, with TRBD2 matching 15 bases. V gave up 4 bases and J gave up 4 bases; unmatched junction bases: 12. The CDR3 runs 19 residues. Germline V gene data show CDR1 as SGDLS and CDR2 as YYNGEE. The CDR3 loop is CASSYWTSGRAPHKNIQYF. CDR3 DNA sequence: TGTGCCAGCAGCTACTGGACTAGCGGGAGGGCCCCCCATAAAAACATTCAGTACTTC.

This chain uses TRBV3-1 with TRBJ1-2, with TRBD1 as a possible D gene (5 bases). V lost 1 base, J lost 7 bases, and 13 bases lay in between. CDR3 length: 14 residues. Per the germline V gene, CDR1 is LGHDT and CDR2 is YNNKEL (reference sequence). DNA for the CDR3: TGTGCCAGCAGCCAAGCCAGGGCGCATGGTGGCTACACCTTC. It specifies CASSQARAHGGYTF.

This clonotype appeared a few times. The chain recombines TRBV7-2 with TRBJ1-2; D is possibly TRBD1 (5 bases). Germline V gene sequence: CDR1 SGHTA, CDR2 FQGNSA. Trimming removed 5 bases from V and 7 bases from J, with 8 bases in between. This CDR3 has 11 residues. CDR3 sequence: CASSRQFGYTF. CDR3 DNA: TGTGCCAGCAGCCGACAGTTTGGCTACACCTTC.

The rearrangement joins TRBV20-1 to TRBJ2-4; D is unresolved. Trimming removed 4 bases from V and 5 bases from J, with 9 bases in between. The CDR3 sequence is 12 residues long. CDR1 is DFQATT and CDR2 is SNEGSKA in the germline V gene (reference sequence). The CDR3 loop reads CSANVWENIQYF. The CDR3, as DNA: TGCAGTGCTAATGTTTGGGAAAACATTCAGTACTTC.

The chain employs TRBV10-3 and TRBJ1-5, with D maybe TRBD1 (5 bases). This CDR3 region has 12 residues. V was pared by 8 bases and J by 7 bases, with 12 bases between. Germline CDR1 reads ENHRY; CDR2 reads SYGVKD. CDR3 protein: CAIGPEGQPQHF. The CDR3 coding sequence is TGTGCCATCGGTCCGGAGGGGCAGCCCCAGCATTTT.

V gene TRBV20-1 combines with J gene TRBJ2-5; TRBD2 agrees at 7 bases. CDR3 length equals 13 residues. CDR1 and CDR2 (germline): DFQATT, SNEGSKA (reference sequence). J gave up 11 bases and V 3 bases, and 12 bases lay outside the gene matches. CDR3 loop: CSASTRETGEQYF. The DNA of the CDR3 is TGCAGTGCTAGCACGCGGGAGACGGGGGAGCAGTACTTC.

The chain carries TRBV9 and TRBJ2-7, with a tentative D call TRBD1 (5 bases). Germline V gene data show CDR1 as SGDLS and CDR2 as YYNGEE. Trimming shortened V by 0 bases and J by 3 bases, and 7 bases separated the two germline ends. The CDR3 length is 13 residues. The CDR3 nucleotides are TGTGCCAGCAGCGTAGCCCAGGGCTACGAGCAGTACTTC. This translates into CASSVAQGYEQYF.

The chain couples TRBV5-1 to TRBJ2-7, with D unresolved. CDR3 length: 13 residues. Germline CDR1 SGHRS, CDR2 YFSETQ. V was cut by 4 bases and J by 6 bases, with 14 bases left in between. The CDR3 spells CASSPASRREQYF. Here the CDR3 DNA reads TGCGCCAGCAGCCCGGCCTCCCGGCGCGAGCAGTACTTC. The full variable domain, completed using reference TRBV5-1 and TRBJ2-7, is KAGVTQTPRYLIKTRGQQVTLSCSPISGHRSVSWYQQTPGQGLQFLFEYFSETQRNKGNFPGRFSGRQFSNSRSEMNVSTLELGDSALYLCASSPASRREQYFGPGTRLTVT.

V usage is TRBV29-1 and J usage is TRBJ2-3; 7 bases fit TRBD1. Germline CDR1 and CDR2: SQVTM and ANQGSEA. V lost 6 bases, J lost 4 bases, and 10 bases stayed unmatched. This CDR3 region has 14 residues. DNA for the CDR3: TGCAGCGTCCAAAAACAGGGGTTTGCAGATACGCAGTATTTT. Amino acid sequence: CSVQKQGFADTQYF.

Worth noting for this clonotype: The conserved closing phenylalanine or tryptophan is absent in this CDR3, likely reflecting a read error. The genes are TRBV7-2 and TRBJ1-1; the D gene is possibly TRBD1 (5 bases). Germline CDR1 and CDR2: SGHTA and FQGNSA. The CDR3 is 17 residues long. Between the trimmed V and J ends, which lost 0 bases and 5 bases, there was a span of 19 bases. The CDR3 nucleotides read TGTGCCAGCAGCTTAGCACGGACACCAACCGGACGGACTGAAGCTTTCCTT. Residues: CASSLARTPTGRTEAFL.

This clonotype came up many times. The rearrangement links TRBV29-1 to TRBJ2-7; no clear D. This CDR3 contains 13 residues. V gave up 5 bases and J gave up 3 bases, with 14 bases separating them. Germline values: CDR1 SQVTM, CDR2 ANQGSEA. The CDR3 loop is CSVCKWQCYEQYF. DNA for the CDR3: TGCAGCGTTTGTAAGTGGCAGTGCTACGAGCAGTACTTC.

The genes are TRBV12-3 or TRBV12-4 and TRBJ2-3, with a tentative D call TRBD2 (7 bases). The CDR3 runs to 19 residues. The V end lost 2 bases, the J end lost 0 bases, and 21 bases lay between the germline ends. This chain's CDR3 is CASSLLSVGGGSSTDTQYF. In DNA, the CDR3 is TGTGCCAGCAGTTTACTCTCGGTGGGGGGGGGCTCAAGCACAGATACGCAGTATTTT.

This chain connects TRBV7-6 to TRBJ2-1; TRBD2 might be the D (6 bases). The CDR3 runs 15 residues. Germline loops: CDR1 SGHVS, CDR2 FNYEAQ. Trimming took 0 bases from V and 6 from J, leaving 12 bases between them. CDR3 bases: TGTGCCAGCAGCTTAGCCCCAGGCGGGATCAATGAGCAGTTCTTC. Encoded protein: CASSLAPGGINEQFF.

This clonotype was found a few times. V is TRBV20-1 and J is TRBJ2-1; 9 bases match TRBD2. CDR1 is DFQATT, CDR2 SNEGSKA, per germline (reference sequence). V lost 0 bases and J lost 9; bases outside the gene matches: 12. The CDR3 has 16 amino acids. The CDR3 region has the DNA TGCAGTGCTAGAGATCTGGGGGCTAGCGGGACAATTGAGCAGTTCTTC. Amino acids: CSARDLGASGTIEQFF.

This clonotype was counted many times. This chain links TRBV7-8 with TRBJ2-3; D gene unclear. Trimming took 8 bases from V and 4 from J, leaving 13 bases between them. This CDR3 is built from 13 residues. CDR1 and CDR2 (germline): SGHVS, FQNEAQ. The CDR3 bases are TGTGCCAGCTCAACGCCACCACCAGATACGCAGTATTTT. Encoded protein: CASSTPPPDTQYF.

The table lists this clonotype with a count of one. At one boundary the junction diverges from the germline segment, which might be a read error. V is TRBV27 and J is TRBJ1-1, with TRBD1 as a possible D gene (5 bases). This CDR3 has 18 amino acids. The germline V gene encodes CDR1 MNHEY and CDR2 SMNVEV (reference sequence). CDR3 coding DNA: TGTGCCAGCAGTTTATCATTTGGGGGATGGGAGGGGCCCACTGGAGCTTTCTTT. Protein: CASSLSFGGWEGPTGAFF.

The chain links TRBV29-1 to TRBJ2-5, with 8 bases that match TRBD2. The J segment lost 2 bases and the V segment lost 6 bases, leaving 11 bases of the junction unmatched. The germline V gene has CDR1 SQVTM and CDR2 ANQGSEA. The CDR3 totals 15 residues. This CDR3 is CSVTPGGRGQETQYF. The CDR3 DNA sequence: TGCAGCGTAACCCCGGGAGGGCGGGGGCAAGAGACCCAGTACTTC.

The J gene is TRBJ2-6, the V gene TRBV5-1; TRBD2 matches at 7 bases. Germline CDR1 SGHRS, CDR2 YFSETQ. The CDR3 covers 18 residues. J gave up 0 bases and V 1 base, and 7 bases lay outside the gene matches. The CDR3 protein is CASSLRQRDRSGANVLTF. Written as DNA, the CDR3 is TGCGCCAGCAGCTTGAGGCAGCGGGACCGCTCTGGGGCCAACGTCCTGACTTTC. Based on the CDR3 plus reference TRBV5-1 and TRBJ2-6, the full variable domain is KAGVTQTPRYLIKTRGQQVTLSCSPISGHRSVSWYQQTPGQGLQFLFEYFSETQRNKGNFPGRFSGRQFSNSRSEMNVSTLELGDSALYLCASSLRQRDRSGANVLTFGAGSRLTVL.

The V and J genes are TRBV5-1 and TRBJ1-1; D is unclear. The V end lost 2 bases, the J end lost 5 bases, and 10 bases lay between the germline ends. This CDR3 comprises 13 residues. Germline V CDR1 and CDR2: SGHRS, YFSETQ. The CDR3 sequence is CASSFTVGTEAFF. The CDR3 DNA reads as TGCGCCAGCAGCTTTACCGTCGGGACTGAAGCTTTCTTT.

The sample holds a few counts of this clonotype. The rearrangement links TRBV2 to TRBJ2-5; unclear D gene. CDR3 length: 12 amino acids. CDR1 SNHLY and CDR2 FYNNEI come from the germline V gene. V was clipped by 4 bases and J by 4 bases, with 7 bases between them. In DNA form, the CDR3 reads TGTGCCAGCAGTGGACCCTTAGAGACCCAGTACTTC. It codes for CASSGPLETQYF.

This clonotype was picked up many times. This chain connects TRBV15 to TRBJ2-1, with D perhaps assigned TRBD1 or TRBD2 (5 bases each). Germline V CDR1 and CDR2: LNHNV, YYDKDF (reference sequence). The CDR3 loop spans 12 amino acids. Trimming pared 5 bases from V and 6 bases from J, leaving 8 bases between. This chain's CDR3 is CATSRGGNEQFF. CDR3 bases: TGTGCCACCAGCCGGGGCGGCAATGAGCAGTTCTTC.

A few counts support this clonotype. This chain uses TRBV20-1 with TRBJ2-5, with TRBD1 matching 10 bases. Gene TRBJ2-7 matches the end of the DNA better, so the J call may be wrong. There are 15 residues in the CDR3. Per the germline V gene, CDR1 is DFQATT and CDR2 is SNEGSKA (reference sequence). Here the CDR3 reads CSATPPTGGVYEQYF. The CDR3 DNA follows: TGCAGTGCTACCCCTCCGACAGGGGGCGTTTACGAGCAGTACTTC.

The rearrangement links TRBV20-1 to TRBJ2-1, with D unclear. CDR3 size: 14 residues. The germline V gene has CDR1 DFQATT and CDR2 SNEGSKA (reference sequence). Trimming left V 6 bases short and J 0 bases short, with 12 bases between. The CDR3, as DNA: TGCAGTGCCGCCGGCGCGAGCTCCTACAATGAGCAGTTCTTC. Translation: CSAAGASSYNEQFF.

V and J are TRBV5-1 and TRBJ2-7, with D maybe TRBD1 (6 bases). The CDR3 is made up of 13 amino acids. V lost 2 bases and J 3 bases, leaving 9 bases between the germline ends. Germline CDR1 and CDR2: SGHRS and YFSETQ. Here the CDR3 reads CASSFTGIYEQYF. The CDR3 DNA is TGCGCCAGCAGCTTTACAGGGATCTACGAGCAGTACTTC. The whole variable domain, filled in from reference TRBV5-1 and TRBJ2-7, reads KAGVTQTPRYLIKTRGQQVTLSCSPISGHRSVSWYQQTPGQGLQFLFEYFSETQRNKGNFPGRFSGRQFSNSRSEMNVSTLELGDSALYLCASSFTGIYEQYFGPGTRLTVT.